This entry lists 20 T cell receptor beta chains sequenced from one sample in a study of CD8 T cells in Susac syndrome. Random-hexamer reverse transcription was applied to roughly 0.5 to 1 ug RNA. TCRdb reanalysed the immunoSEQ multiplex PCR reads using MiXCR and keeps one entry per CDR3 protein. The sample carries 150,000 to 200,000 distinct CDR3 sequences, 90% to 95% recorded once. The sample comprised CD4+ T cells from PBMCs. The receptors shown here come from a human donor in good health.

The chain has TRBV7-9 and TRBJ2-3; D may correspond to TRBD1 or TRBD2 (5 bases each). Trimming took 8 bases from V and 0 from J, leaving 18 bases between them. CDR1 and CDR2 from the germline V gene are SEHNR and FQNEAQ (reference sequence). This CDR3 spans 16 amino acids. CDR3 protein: CASSRWGMASTDTQYF. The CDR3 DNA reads TGTGCCAGCTCGCGATGGGGGATGGCTAGCACAGATACGCAGTATTTT.

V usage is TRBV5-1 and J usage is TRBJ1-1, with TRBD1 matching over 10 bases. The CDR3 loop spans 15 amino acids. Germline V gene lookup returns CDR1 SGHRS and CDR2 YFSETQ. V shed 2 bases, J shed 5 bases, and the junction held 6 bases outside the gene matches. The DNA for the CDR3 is TGCGCCAGCAGCTTATATCCGGGACAGGGGACTGAAGCTTTCTTT. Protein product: CASSLYPGQGTEAFF.

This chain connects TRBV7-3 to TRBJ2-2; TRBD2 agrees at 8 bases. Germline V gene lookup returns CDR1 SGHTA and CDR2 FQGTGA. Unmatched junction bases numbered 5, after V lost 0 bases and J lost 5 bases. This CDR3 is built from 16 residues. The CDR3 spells CASSLTGERGTGELFF. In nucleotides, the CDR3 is TGTGCCAGCAGCTTAACAGGAGAGCGGGGGACCGGGGAGCTGTTTTTT.

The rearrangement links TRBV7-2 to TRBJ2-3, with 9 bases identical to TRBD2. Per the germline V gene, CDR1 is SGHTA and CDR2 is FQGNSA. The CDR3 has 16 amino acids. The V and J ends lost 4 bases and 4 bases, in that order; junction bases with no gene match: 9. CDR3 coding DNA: TGTGCCAGCAGCTGGGGGGGTAGCGGGGGTGCAGATACGCAGTATTTT. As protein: CASSWGGSGGADTQYF.

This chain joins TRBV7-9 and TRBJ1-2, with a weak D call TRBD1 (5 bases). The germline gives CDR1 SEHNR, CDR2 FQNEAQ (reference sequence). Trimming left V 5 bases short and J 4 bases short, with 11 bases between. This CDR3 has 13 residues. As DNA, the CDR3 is TGTGCCAGCAGCCCCGTGAGGGGCTATGGCTACACCTTC. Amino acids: CASSPVRGYGYTF.

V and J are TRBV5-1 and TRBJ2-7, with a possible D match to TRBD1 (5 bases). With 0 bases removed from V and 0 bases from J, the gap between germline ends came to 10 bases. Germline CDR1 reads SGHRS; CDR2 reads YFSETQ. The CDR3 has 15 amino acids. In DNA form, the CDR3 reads TGCGCCAGCAGCTTGGTCCAGGGTGGCTCCTACGAGCAGTACTTC. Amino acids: CASSLVQGGSYEQYF.

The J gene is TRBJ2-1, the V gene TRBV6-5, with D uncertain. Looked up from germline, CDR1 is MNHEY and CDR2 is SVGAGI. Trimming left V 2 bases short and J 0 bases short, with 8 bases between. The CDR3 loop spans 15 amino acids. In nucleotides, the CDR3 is TGTGCCAGCAGTTACGACCACAACTCCTACAATGAGCAGTTCTTC. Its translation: CASSYDHNSYNEQFF.

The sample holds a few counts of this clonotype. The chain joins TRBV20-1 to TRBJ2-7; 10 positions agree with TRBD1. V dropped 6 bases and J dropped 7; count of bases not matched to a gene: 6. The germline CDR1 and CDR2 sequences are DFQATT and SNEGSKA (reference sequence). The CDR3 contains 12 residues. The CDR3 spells CSASGTGEEQYF. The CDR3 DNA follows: TGCAGTGCGTCCGGGACAGGGGAAGAGCAGTACTTC.

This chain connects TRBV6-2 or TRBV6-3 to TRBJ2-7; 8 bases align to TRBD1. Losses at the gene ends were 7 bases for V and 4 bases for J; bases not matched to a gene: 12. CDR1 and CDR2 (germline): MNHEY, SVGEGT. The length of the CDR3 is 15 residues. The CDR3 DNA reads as TGTGCCAGCACCTCGCCCAGGGGGCGACGTTACGAGCAGTACTTC. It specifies CASTSPRGRRYEQYF.

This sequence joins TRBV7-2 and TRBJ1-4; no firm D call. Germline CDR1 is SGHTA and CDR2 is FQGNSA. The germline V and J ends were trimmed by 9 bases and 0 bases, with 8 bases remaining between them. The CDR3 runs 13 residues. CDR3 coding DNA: TGTGCCAGTTCAAGTACAACTAATGAAAAACTGTTTTTT. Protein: CASSSTTNEKLFF.

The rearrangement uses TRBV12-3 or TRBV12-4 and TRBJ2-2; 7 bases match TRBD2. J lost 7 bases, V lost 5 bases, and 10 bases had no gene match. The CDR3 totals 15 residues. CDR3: CASSRSGAHNGELFF. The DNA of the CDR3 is TGTGCCAGCAGTAGAAGCGGGGCGCATAACGGGGAGCTGTTTTTT.

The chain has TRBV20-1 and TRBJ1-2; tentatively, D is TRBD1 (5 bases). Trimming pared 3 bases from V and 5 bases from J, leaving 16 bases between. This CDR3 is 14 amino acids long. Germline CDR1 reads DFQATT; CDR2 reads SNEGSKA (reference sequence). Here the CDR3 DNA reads TGCAGTGCTAGGGTTCTAAAGGGGTTTTATGGCTACACCTTC. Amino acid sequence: CSARVLKGFYGYTF.

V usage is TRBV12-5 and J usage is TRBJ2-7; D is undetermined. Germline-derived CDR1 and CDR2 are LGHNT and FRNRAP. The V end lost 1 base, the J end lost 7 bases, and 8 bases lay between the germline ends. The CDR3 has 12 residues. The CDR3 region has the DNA TGTGCTAGTGGTTTGGAAATGAGGGAGCAGTACTTC. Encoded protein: CASGLEMREQYF.

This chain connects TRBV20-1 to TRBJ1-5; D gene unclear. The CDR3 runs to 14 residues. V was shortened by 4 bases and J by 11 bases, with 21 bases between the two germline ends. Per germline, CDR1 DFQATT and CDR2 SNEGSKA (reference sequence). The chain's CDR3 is CSAIPVGFGGAQHF. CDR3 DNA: TGCAGTGCTATTCCGGTAGGGTTTGGTGGAGCCCAGCATTTT.

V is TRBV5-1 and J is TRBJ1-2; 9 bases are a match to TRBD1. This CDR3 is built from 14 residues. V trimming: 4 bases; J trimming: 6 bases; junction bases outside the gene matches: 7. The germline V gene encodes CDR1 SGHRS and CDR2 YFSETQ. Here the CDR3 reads CASSTGQGPHGYTF. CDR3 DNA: TGCGCCAGCAGCACCGGACAGGGGCCGCATGGCTACACCTTC.

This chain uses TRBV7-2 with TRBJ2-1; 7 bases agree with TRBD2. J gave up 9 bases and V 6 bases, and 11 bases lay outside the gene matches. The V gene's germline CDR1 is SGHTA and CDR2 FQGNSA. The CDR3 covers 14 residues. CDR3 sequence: CASSPSGAYGEQFF. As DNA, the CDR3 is TGTGCCAGCAGTCCGAGCGGGGCATATGGTGAGCAGTTCTTC.

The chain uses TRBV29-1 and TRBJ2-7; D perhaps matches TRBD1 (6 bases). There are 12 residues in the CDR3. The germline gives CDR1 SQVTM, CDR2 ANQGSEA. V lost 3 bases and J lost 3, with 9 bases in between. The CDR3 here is CSVEGAGYEQYF. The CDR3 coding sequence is TGCAGCGTTGAGGGGGCGGGCTACGAGCAGTACTTC.

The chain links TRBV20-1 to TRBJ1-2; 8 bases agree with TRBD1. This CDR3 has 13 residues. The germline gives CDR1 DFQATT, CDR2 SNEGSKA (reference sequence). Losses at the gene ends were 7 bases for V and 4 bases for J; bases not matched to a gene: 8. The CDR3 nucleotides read TGCAGTGTCTCGGACAGGGCGGGCTATGGCTACACCTTC. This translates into CSVSDRAGYGYTF.

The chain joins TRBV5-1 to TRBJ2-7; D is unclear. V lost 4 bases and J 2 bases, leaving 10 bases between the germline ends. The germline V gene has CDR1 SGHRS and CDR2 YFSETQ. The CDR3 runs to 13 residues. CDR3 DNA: TGCGCCAGCAGCCCCATAACAACCTACGAGCAGTACTTC. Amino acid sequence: CASSPITTYEQYF. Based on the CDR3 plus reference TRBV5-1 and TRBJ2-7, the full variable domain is KAGVTQTPRYLIKTRGQQVTLSCSPISGHRSVSWYQQTPGQGLQFLFEYFSETQRNKGNFPGRFSGRQFSNSRSEMNVSTLELGDSALYLCASSPITTYEQYFGPGTRLTVT.

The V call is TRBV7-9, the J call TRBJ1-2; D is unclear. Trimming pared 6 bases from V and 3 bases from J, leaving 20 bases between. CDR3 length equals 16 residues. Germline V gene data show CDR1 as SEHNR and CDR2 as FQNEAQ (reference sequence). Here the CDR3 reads CASSRPGGYDDYGYTF. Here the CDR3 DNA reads TGTGCCAGCAGTCGTCCGGGAGGGTATGACGACTATGGCTACACCTTC.